Listed below are T cell receptor beta chains from one sample, sequenced in a study of blood T cell repertoires in COVID-19. The data were produced by immunoSEQ multiplex PCR, yet TCRdb's version contains in-frame clones alone and is incomplete. The repertoire holds 150,000 or so clones, with around 87% as singletons. The sequenced sample was PBMCs or T cells enriched from blood (not recorded which). Every receptor here comes from a woman aged 25 to 39 with acute COVID-19. Each CDR3 is given without its conserved first and last residue.

j_call v_call cdr3_aa
TRBJ2-7 TRBV6-5 ASIKLAGVRYEQY
TRBJ2-2 TRBV19 ASSKHDPRLTGELF
TRBJ1-1 TRBV5-1 ASSLDTGGGTEAF
TRBJ2-3 TRBV5-4 ASSLARTSGSRTDTQY
TRBJ1-2 TRBV4-3 ASSQGGQGGYGYT
TRBJ2-2 TRBV30 AWSQGIGGELF
TRBJ2-1 TRBV7-3 ASSLTLAEEKF
TRBJ1-2 TRBV2 ASRNDGGNGYT
TRBJ1-4 TRBV4-3 ASSQEVWQGYEKLF
TRBJ2-6 TRBV28 ATLPGRVPSGANVLT
TRBJ2-7 TRBV5-1 ASSIAGGPLYEQY
TRBJ1-3 TRBV28 ASRTGTGANTIY
TRBJ1-2 TRBV4-1 ASSQDKQGISGYT
TRBJ1-1 TRBV30 AWSVPPRNTEAF
TRBJ1-6 TRBV15 ATSRATGFNSPLH
TRBJ1-6 TRBV2 ASQRQTYNSPLH
TRBJ1-6 TRBV7-9 ASASRVGQNNSPLH
TRBJ1-5 TRBV2 ASSPRDRNQPQH
TRBJ2-7 TRBV6-2/TRBV6-3 ASSYATGSDEQY
TRBJ1-6 TRBV18 ASSDQGDRNSPLH
TRBJ2-1 TRBV6-1 ASSGLAGLAGLSSYNEQF
TRBJ2-2 TRBV7-2 ASSLAGGTATGELF
TRBJ2-5 TRBV28 ASSLVGAETQY
TRBJ2-1 TRBV19 ASSIFRREALPANEQF
TRBJ2-3 TRBV25-1 ASSDGRLAGASDTQY
TRBJ1-5 TRBV6-5 ASRRQVGNQPQH
TRBJ1-1 TRBV7-2 ASSASIQGTEAF
TRBJ1-1 TRBV12-5 ASGPGQGFTEAF
TRBJ1-4 TRBV2 ASGQGIDPF
TRBJ2-7 TRBV6-6 ASSYVPYEQY
TRBJ2-2 TRBV19 ARSGRRGNTGELF
TRBJ1-1 TRBV5-5 ASSVDPGGRAF
TRBJ2-1 TRBV28 ASSFRGLAGLGEQF
TRBJ2-1 TRBV9 ASSPTSGSYNEQF
TRBJ1-4 TRBV7-2 ASSFFPGGNEKLF
TRBJ2-1 TRBV18 ASSPGRQSSAYNEQF
TRBJ2-5 TRBV27 ASSLSSDRAETQY
TRBJ2-7 TRBV28 ASTLGTSGGEQY
TRBJ2-5 TRBV28 ASSPKRGLAGVWETQY
TRBJ1-2 TRBV7-8 ASSLARAGGSANYGYT